This TCR beta chain was sequenced in a study of blood T cells in healthy people across ages. The second PCR ran roughly 6 to 12 cycles with a sample-barcoded 5' primer and J-beta primers. MiXCR, applied by TCRdb to the 5' RACE reads, yields one record per CDR3 protein. In the table there are about 640,000 distinct CDR3 sequences, roughly 30% of which are singletons. This clonotype was picked up many times. Deletions cut 8 bases from V and 6 bases from J, with 11 bases between. There are 11 residues in the CDR3. The clonotype originates from a woman of 80 years or more in good health. The sample taken for sequencing was blood. The gene calls are TRBV12-3 or TRBV12-4 and TRBJ2-7; tentative D call: TRBD1 (6 bases). The CDR3 protein is CASASRGEQYF. The DNA of the CDR3 is TGTGCCAGCGCCTCCAGGGGCGAGCAGTACTTC.